A selection of T cell receptor beta chains follows, all from one sample in a study of cytomegalovirus exposure and HLA in healthy donors. Generated by immunoSEQ multiplex PCR, the TCRdb table keeps only in-frame clones and is missing some. The data show roughly 120,000 clones, with approximately 90% seen just once and more than 1.5% held by the top ten. The material sequenced was PBMCs. These TCRs come from a young man in good health and CMV-seronegative. CDR3s include the opening cysteine and the closing phenylalanine or tryptophan.

cdr3_aa cdr3_length j_call v_call
CASSPGQMNTEAFF 14 TRBJ1-1 TRBV5-1
CASSLESDTQYF 12 TRBJ2-3 TRBV7-9
CASSLDSQETQYF 13 TRBJ2-5 TRBV11-3
CASSPIGTVAEAFF 14 TRBJ1-1 TRBV6-5
CASSPTSSTDSYNSPLHF 18 TRBJ1-6 TRBV4-3
CASSVEPGLADHWNEQFF 18 TRBJ2-1 TRBV9
CASSQETQYF 10 TRBJ2-5 TRBV7-9
CSVARATGPTRRWYF 15 TRBJ2-3 TRBV29-1
CASSLTPSGFPYGYTF 16 TRBJ1-2 TRBV7-9
CASSSRVSLEQYF 13 TRBJ2-7 TRBV11-3
CASSLVVGSYNEQFF 15 TRBJ2-1 TRBV5-1
CASSPIDGSSYEQYF 15 TRBJ2-7 TRBV28
CASSVGQDSYQPQHF 15 TRBJ1-5 TRBV9
CASSDAGYEQYF 12 TRBJ2-7 TRBV2
CASSLDWGRDTQYF 14 TRBJ2-3 TRBV5-1
CASSSMGLQETQYF 14 TRBJ2-5 TRBV28
CASSQDGGTYYNEQFF 16 TRBJ2-1 TRBV14
CASSLARTGGTTMNTEAFF 19 TRBJ1-1 TRBV5-1
CASRAERNNNEQFF 14 TRBJ2-1 TRBV28
CASSNTGDQPQHF 13 TRBJ1-5 TRBV19